These T cell receptor beta chains were read from a single sample in a study of beta chain features in type 1 diabetes. Some clones are missing from TCRdb's copy, which holds only in-frame ones; the method was immunoSEQ multiplex PCR. The data contain 150,000 to 190,000 clones, around 8% of them singletons. The specimen was central memory CD4+ T cells from blood. These receptors were collected from a man younger than 35 in good health. CDR3s include the opening cysteine and the closing phenylalanine or tryptophan. The order of the fields is J gene, clone size, V gene, CDR3 protein. Clone size is stated in some rows and not others, as once, few, many or a class when expanded.

j_call: TRBJ1-3; clone_size: few; v_call: TRBV9; cdr3_aa: CASSLNSELLGNTIYF
j_call: TRBJ2-2; clone_size: few; v_call: TRBV7-3; cdr3_aa: CASSLTLSTGELFF
j_call: TRBJ2-7; clone_size: .; v_call: TRBV7-2; cdr3_aa: CASSSQFAQYF
j_call: TRBJ1-2; clone_size: few; v_call: TRBV6-1; cdr3_aa: CASSEGHDNYGYTF
j_call: TRBJ1-1; clone_size: .; v_call: TRBV4-3; cdr3_aa: CASSQLPGTKAFF
j_call: TRBJ2-1; clone_size: .; v_call: TRBV6-4; cdr3_aa: CASSVEGGEGEFF
j_call: TRBJ1-6; clone_size: .; v_call: TRBV7-2; cdr3_aa: CASSNPTGVNSPLHF
j_call: TRBJ2-4; clone_size: many; v_call: TRBV28; cdr3_aa: CASSLSLSRDIQYF
j_call: TRBJ1-2; clone_size: .; v_call: TRBV19; cdr3_aa: CASSIGEGAASGYTF
j_call: TRBJ2-3; clone_size: .; v_call: TRBV4-3; cdr3_aa: CASSQGTVLSDTQYF
j_call: TRBJ1-1; clone_size: few; v_call: TRBV7-2; cdr3_aa: CASSLGGLNTEAFF
j_call: TRBJ1-2; clone_size: few; v_call: TRBV5-4; cdr3_aa: CASSLRGNGYTF
j_call: TRBJ2-2; clone_size: many; v_call: TRBV11-1; cdr3_aa: CASSPRDRVAGELFF
j_call: TRBJ1-2; clone_size: many; v_call: TRBV10-3; cdr3_aa: CAIRDREANYGYTF
j_call: TRBJ2-1; clone_size: many; v_call: TRBV29-1; cdr3_aa: CSVERGGQQFF
j_call: TRBJ2-3; clone_size: .; v_call: TRBV4-2; cdr3_aa: CASSQEYTGGTLADTQYF
j_call: TRBJ2-1; clone_size: .; v_call: TRBV5-4; cdr3_aa: CASSLVSGSKFRNEQFF
j_call: TRBJ2-7; clone_size: .; v_call: TRBV11-2; cdr3_aa: CASSLAPTSGDDEQYF
j_call: TRBJ2-1; clone_size: .; v_call: TRBV5-4; cdr3_aa: CASRTRSSYNEQFF
j_call: TRBJ1-2; clone_size: few; v_call: TRBV20-1; cdr3_aa: CSAYGAVYTF
j_call: TRBJ2-3; clone_size: few; v_call: TRBV6-5; cdr3_aa: CASSYSGQGAADTQYF
j_call: TRBJ2-3; clone_size: few; v_call: TRBV7-2; cdr3_aa: CASSSLAGDTQYF
j_call: TRBJ2-3; clone_size: .; v_call: TRBV9; cdr3_aa: CASSVRWSTDTQYF
j_call: TRBJ2-1; clone_size: .; v_call: TRBV7-2; cdr3_aa: CASSYPWSSYNEQFF
j_call: TRBJ1-3; clone_size: few; v_call: TRBV11-1; cdr3_aa: CASSKSTGSRGNTIYF
j_call: TRBJ2-2; clone_size: few; v_call: TRBV29-1; cdr3_aa: CSVRRTTTTGELFF